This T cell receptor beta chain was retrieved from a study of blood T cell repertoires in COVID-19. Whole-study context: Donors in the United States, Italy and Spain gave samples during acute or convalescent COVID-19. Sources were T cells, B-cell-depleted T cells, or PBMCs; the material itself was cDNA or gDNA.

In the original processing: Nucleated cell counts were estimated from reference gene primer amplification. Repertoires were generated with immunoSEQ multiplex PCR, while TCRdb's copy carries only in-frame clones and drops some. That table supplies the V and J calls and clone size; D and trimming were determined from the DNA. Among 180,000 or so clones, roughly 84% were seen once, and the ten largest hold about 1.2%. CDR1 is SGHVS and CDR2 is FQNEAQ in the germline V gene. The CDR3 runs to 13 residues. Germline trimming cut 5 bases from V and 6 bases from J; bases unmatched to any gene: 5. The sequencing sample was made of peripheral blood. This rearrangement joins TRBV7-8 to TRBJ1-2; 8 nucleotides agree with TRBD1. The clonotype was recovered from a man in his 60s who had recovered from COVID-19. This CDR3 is CASSADRDDGYTF. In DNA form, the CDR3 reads TGTGCCAGCAGCGCGGACAGGGATGATGGCTACACCTTC.